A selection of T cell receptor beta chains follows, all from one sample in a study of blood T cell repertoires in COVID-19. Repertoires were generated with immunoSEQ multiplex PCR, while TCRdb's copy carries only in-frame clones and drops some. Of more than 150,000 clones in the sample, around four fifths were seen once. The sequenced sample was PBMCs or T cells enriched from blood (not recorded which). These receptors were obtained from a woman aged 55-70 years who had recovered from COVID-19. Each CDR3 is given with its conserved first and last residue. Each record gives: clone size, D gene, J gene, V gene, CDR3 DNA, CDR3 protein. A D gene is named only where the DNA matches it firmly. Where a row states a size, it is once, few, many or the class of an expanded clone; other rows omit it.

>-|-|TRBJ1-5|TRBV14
TGTGCCAGCAGCCAATGGGGCGATCAGCCCCAGCATTTT
CASSQWGDQPQHF
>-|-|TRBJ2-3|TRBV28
TGTGCCAGCAGTTTAAGGGTTTTGGGGGCCACAGATACGCAGTATTTT
CASSLRVLGATDTQYF
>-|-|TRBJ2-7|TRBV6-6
TGTGCCAGCAGTTACGTTTTATCCTACGAGCAGTACTTC
CASSYVLSYEQYF
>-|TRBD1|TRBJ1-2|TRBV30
TGTGCCTGGAGTACCACCAAGACAGGGACCTATGGCTACACCTTC
CAWSTTKTGTYGYTF
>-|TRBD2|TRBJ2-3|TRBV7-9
TGTGCCAGCAGCTCGTCAGCGGGGGTGACAGATACGCAGTATTTT
CASSSSAGVTDTQYF
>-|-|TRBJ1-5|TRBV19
TGTGCCAGTAGTATCGGGCACTCGGGGCAGCCCCAGCATTTT
CASSIGHSGQPQHF
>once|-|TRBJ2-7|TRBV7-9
TGTGCCAGCAGCGGGAGCTCCTACGAGCAGTACTTC
CASSGSSYEQYF
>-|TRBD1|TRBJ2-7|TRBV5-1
TGCGCCAGCAGCTCGAGACAGGGGAGCTACGAGCAGTACTTC
CASSSRQGSYEQYF
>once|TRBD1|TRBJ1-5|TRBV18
TGTGCCAGCTCACCAGAGACAGGGGTTTTGGGTCAGCCCCAGCATTTT
CASSPETGVLGQPQHF
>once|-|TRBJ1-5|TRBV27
TGTGCCAGCAGTTTGCGGGGAGATGGCAATCAGCCCCAGCATTTT
CASSLRGDGNQPQHF
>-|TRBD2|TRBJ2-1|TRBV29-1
TGCAGGGTCGGGGGGGAAGCCAGCTACAATGAGCAGTTCTTC
CRVGGEASYNEQFF
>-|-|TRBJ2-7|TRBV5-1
TGCGCCAGCAGCTTACAGGGATCGGGGGGCGAGCAGTACTTC
CASSLQGSGGEQYF
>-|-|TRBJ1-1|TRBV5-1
TGCGCCAGCAGCGCAGGGCTGAACACTGAAGCTTTCTTT
CASSAGLNTEAFF
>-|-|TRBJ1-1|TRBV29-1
TGCAGCGTTGAAAGGGGTGGCACTGAAGCTTTCTTT
CSVERGGTEAFF
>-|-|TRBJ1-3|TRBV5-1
TGCGCCAGCAGCTTGGGCCAGGATGGAAACACCATATATTTT
CASSLGQDGNTIYF
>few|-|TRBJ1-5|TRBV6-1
TGTGCCAGCAGTGAAGGGCCCCAGGGGAGCAATCAGCCCCAGCATTTT
CASSEGPQGSNQPQHF
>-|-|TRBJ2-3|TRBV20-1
TGCAGTGCTAGAGGGCGGGATACGCAGTATTTT
CSARGRDTQYF
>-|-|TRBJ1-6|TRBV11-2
TGTGCCAGCAGCCCTGTCGGTTCACCCCTCCACTTT
CASSPVGSPLHF
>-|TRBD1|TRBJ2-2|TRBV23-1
TGCGCCAGCAGTCACACAGGGGGCGGGGAGCTGTTTTTT
CASSHTGGGELFF
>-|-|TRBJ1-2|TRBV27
TGTGCCAGCAGGCCGGGACACCAGAACTATGGCTACACCTTC
CASRPGHQNYGYTF
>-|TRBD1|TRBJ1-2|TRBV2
TGTGCCAGCGGAGAGACAGGGGGCGCACAGGGCTACACCTTC
CASGETGGAQGYTF
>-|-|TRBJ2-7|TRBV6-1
TGTGCCAGCAGTGAGCGCCCGCTGTCCTACGAGCAGTACTTC
CASSERPLSYEQYF
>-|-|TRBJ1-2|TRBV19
TGTGCCAGTAGTGTACAGGGTATCTATGGCTACACCTTC
CASSVQGIYGYTF
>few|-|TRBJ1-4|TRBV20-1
TGCAGTGCTCCCGGGGGGGGAAAACTGTTTTTT
CSAPGGGKLFF
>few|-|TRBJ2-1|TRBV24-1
TGTGCCACCAGTGATTCCACTTGGAGGTCTGAGCAGTTCTTC
CATSDSTWRSEQFF
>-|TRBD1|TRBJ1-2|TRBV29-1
TGCAGCGTTGTTTACAGGGGAAACTATGGCTACACCTTC
CSVVYRGNYGYTF